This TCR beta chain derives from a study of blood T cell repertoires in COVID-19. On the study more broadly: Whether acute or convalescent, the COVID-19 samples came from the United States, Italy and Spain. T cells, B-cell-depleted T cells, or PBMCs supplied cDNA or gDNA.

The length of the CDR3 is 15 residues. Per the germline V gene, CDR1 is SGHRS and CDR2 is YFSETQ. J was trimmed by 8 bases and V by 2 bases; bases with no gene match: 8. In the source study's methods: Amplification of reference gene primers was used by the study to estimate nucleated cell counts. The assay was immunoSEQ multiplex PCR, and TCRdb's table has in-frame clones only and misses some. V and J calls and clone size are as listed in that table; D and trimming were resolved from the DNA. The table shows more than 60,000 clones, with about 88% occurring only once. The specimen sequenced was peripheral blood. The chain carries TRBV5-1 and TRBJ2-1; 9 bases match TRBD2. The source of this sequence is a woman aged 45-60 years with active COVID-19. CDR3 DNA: TGCGCCAGCAGCTTCCTAGCGGGACCCGAACATGAGCAGTTCTTC. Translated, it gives CASSFLAGPEHEQFF.